This T cell receptor beta chain was identified in a study of shared T cell receptors in the human thymus. Germline V lookup: CDR1 SNHLY, CDR2 FYNNEI. This CDR3 is 15 amino acids long. J lost 6 bases, V lost 10 bases, and 14 bases had no gene match. Produced via immunoSEQ multiplex PCR; TCRdb's table is partial and in-frame only. The data contain 500,000 to 850,000 clones, about 90% of them singletons. This sample was also put to use in a study of human thymus T cells.

The receptor was isolated from a boy in the first two years of life with a congenital heart defect. What was sequenced was thymocytes. The rearrangement uses TRBV2 and TRBJ2-1; 8 bases map to TRBD2. The CDR3 loop is CAILLTGLDPNEQFF. The CDR3 nucleotides read TGTGCCATCCTCCTGACGGGACTAGACCCCAATGAGCAGTTCTTC.